One T cell receptor beta chain is described in this entry. What antigen it recognizes has not been identified. No much larger clonotype is one base removed from it; base qualities were not supplied. This sample is part of a study of identical twins (dated by TCRdb to 2016 to 2017). With regard to the full study: To test whether fetal clonotypes persist, the study used deep sequencing on TCR alpha and beta repertoires from monozygotic twins, unrelated adults of various ages, and cord blood. Replicate twin experiments were performed at different times using different library preparation protocols to rule out contamination. Overall study outcomes, separate from this receptor: Fewer insertions were carried by abundant cord blood beta clonotypes, a similar but weaker trend appeared in young adult naive repertoires, and no such trend appeared in memory repertoires. Excess twin sharing in beta out-of-frame sequences was weaker because fewer shared sequences lowered the signal-to-noise ratio. Out-of-frame TCR alpha sharing in monozygotic twins was systematically underestimated by recombination models, whereas sharing between unrelated individuals was in agreement with the recombination models. Invariant T cells such as MAIT and iNKT could partly confound zero-insertion analyses, although diverse VJ usage argued against such confounding for most clonotypes. Conclusions relied on cross-sectional statistical analysis, since the same donors could not be followed over many years. Out-of-frame TCR alpha sequences shared between twins showed an excess of low generation-probability sequences compared with coincidental sharing between unrelated individuals.

V gives up 4 bases and J gives up 6 bases, and the segment between their germline ends measures 19 bases. CDR1 and CDR2 are read off the germline V gene (reference sequence) as SEHNR and FQNEAQ. From cysteine to phenylalanine, the CDR3 is 15 amino acids long. The CDR3 DNA has 45 bases and is translated from base 1. The method was 5' RACE. Reads for this sample came from an Illumina HiSeq 2000. A universal primer binding site was introduced by template switching, and a unique molecular identifier was present in the final cDNA, enabling accurate counting of TCR cDNA molecules. First-strand cDNA for TCR alpha and beta chains was synthesized from specific primers in the conserved constant-segment region. To control for contamination, each cDNA library was double barcoded with a SMART-Mk sample barcode plus Illumina barcodes. TruSeq adapter sequences, together with Illumina sample barcodes, were added in two successive PCR steps. The Illumina HiSeq platform was used with custom primers to sequence TCR alpha and beta cDNA libraries. As for the original processing: MiGEC processed the raw reads to extract unique molecular identifiers, while MiXCR was used to determine the CDR3 positions. Recombination models were inferred per individual with the repgenHMM and IGoR tools using an EM algorithm. Shared clonotype analysis was performed with the tcR package in R, normalizing sharing by the product of cloneset sizes. To study raw recombination free of thymic and clonal selection effects, out-of-frame nonproductive sequences were analyzed. In-frame beta chains were kept once TCRdb had trimmed the public reads at Q25 with fastp and called clones with MiXCR. Entries that share a CDR3 protein sequence are merged under the most common genes and DNA. The V and J calls were not made by the authors but by TCRdb's processing. Across this sample there are around 290,000 distinct CDR3 sequences, with roughly 10% seen only once. In total, the top ten clones hold roughly 6.4% of the sample.

All donors were healthy Caucasians. Three pairs of female monozygotic twins, all aged about 18 to 30 years, made up the twin cohort. CD4+ and CD8+ T cell populations were isolated with positive isolation kits from Invitrogen. This sample was also put to use in a study of yellow fever vaccine responses in identical twins. The second study also describes: The T cell response to vaccination in identical twins was reported by the authors to appear partly convergent and partly personalized. In the study, vaccine-responding T cell clones were precisely tracked in identical twins.

Material for sequencing was CD8+ T cells sorted from blood. The receptor comes from a woman aged 18-29 years in good health. The chain is assembled from TRBV7-9 and TRBJ2-7, with the identity of the D gene unclear. The CDR3 protein is CASSSIHRIEFEQYF. The nucleotide sequence is TGTGCCAGCAGCTCAATACACCGAATTGAGTTCGAGCAGTACTTC.